This is a list of T cell receptor beta chains from one sample in a study of T cells in Graves' hyperthyroidism and ophthalmopathy. TCRdb re-called the multiplex PCR reads with MiXCR, one entry per CDR3 protein. The data show 600,000 to 750,000 distinct CDR3 sequences, 17% seen once. The sample taken for sequencing was blood. These receptors were collected from a man between 50 and 59 years old with Graves' hyperthyroidism. CDR3s leave out the opening cysteine and the closing phenylalanine or tryptophan. The order of the fields is V gene, J gene, CDR3 protein.

TRBV28	TRBJ2-1	ASSLTNIKNEQF
TRBV27	TRBJ2-2	ASSLAVSDWELF
TRBV7-9	TRBJ2-5	ASSFVPGLGEETQY
TRBV19	TRBJ2-4	ASQVGTRTKNIQY
TRBV11-2	TRBJ2-3	ASSLAGSRFTDTQY
TRBV27	TRBJ2-1	ASSPGPSSYNEQF
TRBV6-1	TRBJ1-6	ASSPHRAFTNSPLH
TRBV28	TRBJ2-7	ASTQDRGKWEQY
TRBV5-5	TRBJ2-1	ASSLALAGAGEQF
TRBV19	TRBJ1-5	ASSTPGGQGNNQPQH
TRBV29-1	TRBJ2-1	SAQGLAGYNEQF